Below, 29 T cell receptor beta chains from the same sample are listed, as sequenced in a study of response to subunit inactivated influenza vaccine. TCRdb called the RT-PCR reads again in MiXCR, with one record for every CDR3 protein. The table includes about 540,000 distinct CDR3 sequences, under 30% detected once. The same specimen was also included in a second study, on T cells expressing NK-cell markers. That work contributes: UMIs accompanied the 5'RACE template switching by which TCR beta cDNA was made.

Sequences were derived from CD4+ T cells sorted from PBMCs, sampled roughly 12 days after vaccination. These receptors were collected from a man between 45 and 60 years old who received an inactivated influenza vaccine.

This clonotype was seen more than once but under ten times. The gene calls are TRBV20-1 and TRBJ1-6, with 9 bases aligning to TRBD1. With V trimmed by 5 bases and J by 10 bases, 12 bases remained unmatched. From germline, CDR1 is DFQATT and CDR2 SNEGSKA (reference sequence). The CDR3 consists of 15 residues. The CDR3 sequence is CSAAPPGTGSSPLHF. The CDR3 DNA is TGCAGTGCTGCCCCTCCCGGGACAGGGAGCTCACCCCTCCACTTT.

This clonotype showed up just a few times. The genes are TRBV3-1 and TRBJ2-1; TRBD1 matches 7 bases. CDR1 is LGHDT, CDR2 YNNKEL, per germline (reference sequence). This CDR3 region has 13 residues. Trimming removed 4 bases from V and 10 bases from J; junction bases left unmatched: 7. CDR3 sequence: CASSPHRGGEQFF. The CDR3 DNA is TGTGCCAGCAGCCCTCACAGGGGCGGGGAGCAGTTCTTC.

V gene TRBV7-9 combines with J gene TRBJ2-1; TRBD1 is a possible D gene (6 bases). V lost 5 bases to trimming and J lost 2 bases, with 13 bases between them. Germline V gives CDR1 SEHNR, CDR2 FQNEAQ (reference sequence). The CDR3 has 15 residues. This chain's CDR3 is CASSTLGQPYNEQFF. The CDR3 nucleotides are TGTGCCAGCAGCACCCTGGGACAACCCTACAATGAGCAGTTCTTC.

The CDR3 region has the DNA TGTGCCAGCGGCGAGGGAATGCGTGAACAGACCCAGTACTTC. As protein: CASGEGMREQTQYF. V usage is TRBV2 and J usage is TRBJ2-5; possibly TRBD2 for D (5 bases). This CDR3 is 14 amino acids long. Between the trimmed V and J ends, which lost 8 bases and 6 bases, there was a span of 19 bases. The V gene's germline CDR1 is SNHLY and CDR2 FYNNEI.

This clonotype has a handful of counts. The chain uses TRBV20-1 and TRBJ1-6, with a tentative D call TRBD1 (6 bases). CDR3 length: 15 residues. Trimming shortened V by 4 bases and J by 4 bases, and 14 bases separated the two germline ends. In germline, CDR1 is DFQATT, CDR2 SNEGSKA (reference sequence). CDR3: CSANDRQGYNSPLHF. The CDR3 DNA follows: TGCAGTGCTAACGACCGGCAGGGGTATAATTCACCCCTCCACTTT.

This clonotype has more than one count but fewer than ten. The rearrangement joins TRBV5-1 to TRBJ2-5; 9 bases fit TRBD1. The junction had 3 bases not matched to a gene; V was cut back by 1 base and J by 2 bases. The CDR3 spans 15 residues. Germline loops: CDR1 SGHRS, CDR2 YFSETQ. In nucleotides, the CDR3 is TGCGCCAGCAGCTTGTCTGGGACAGGGCAAGAGACCCAGTACTTC. It codes for CASSLSGTGQETQYF. Complete variable domain (other parts from reference TRBV5-1 and TRBJ2-5): KAGVTQTPRYLIKTRGQQVTLSCSPISGHRSVSWYQQTPGQGLQFLFEYFSETQRNKGNFPGRFSGRQFSNSRSEMNVSTLELGDSALYLCASSLSGTGQETQYFGPGTRLLVL.

This sequence joins TRBV15 and TRBJ2-3, with a weak D call TRBD1 (5 bases). Trimming removed 5 bases from V and 2 bases from J, with 17 bases in between. CDR3 length equals 16 residues. Germline values: CDR1 LNHNV, CDR2 YYDKDF (reference sequence). The CDR3 bases are TGTGCCACCAGCGGTCGTACCAGGGCCTACACAGATACGCAGTATTTT. This encodes CATSGRTRAYTDTQYF.

The chain is built from TRBV2 and TRBJ2-7, with D possibly matching TRBD2 (5 bases). The CDR3 has 15 amino acids. CDR1 is SNHLY and CDR2 is FYNNEI in the germline V gene. V lost 7 bases to trimming and J lost 5 bases, with 21 bases between them. CDR3: CASKHRMRAPDEQYF. The CDR3 DNA follows: TGTGCCAGCAAACACCGAATGAGGGCTCCTGACGAGCAGTACTTC.

The J gene is TRBJ2-7, the V gene TRBV10-3; 12 bases map to TRBD1. The CDR3 extends over 15 amino acids. V shed 10 bases and J 1 base; nucleotides not matched to a gene: 8. The germline CDR1 and CDR2 sequences are ENHRY and SYGVKD. The CDR3 region has the DNA TGTGCCACCTCCGGGACAGGGGGCTCGTCCTACGAGCAGTACTTC. Its translation is CATSGTGGSSYEQYF.

The V call is TRBV7-2, the J call TRBJ2-3; 7 bases match TRBD2. The CDR3 has 16 amino acids. Germline V CDR1 and CDR2: SGHTA, FQGNSA. J was trimmed by 4 bases and V by 4 bases; bases with no gene match: 11. The CDR3 is CASSWGAGNPPDTQYF. CDR3 bases: TGTGCCAGCAGCTGGGGAGCGGGAAATCCCCCAGATACGCAGTATTTT.

The V and J genes are TRBV28 and TRBJ2-5; D perhaps matches TRBD1 (8 bases). The CDR3 consists of 14 residues. The germline V and J ends were trimmed by 8 bases and 4 bases, with 17 bases remaining between them. Germline V gene sequence: CDR1 MDHEN, CDR2 SYDVKM. CDR3 sequence (DNA): TGTGCCAGCTCCCACAGGGGGGGGTCAGAGACCCAGTACTTC. Translating it yields CASSHRGGSETQYF.

The chain has TRBV3-1 and TRBJ2-1; TRBD2 is a possible D gene (6 bases). CDR3 length: 11 residues. Trimming left V 3 bases short and J 12 bases short, with 9 bases between. Germline assignment: CDR1 LGHDT and CDR2 YNNKEL (reference sequence). DNA of the CDR3: TGTGCCAGCAGCCACGGGACTCGGCAGTTCTTC. It specifies CASSHGTRQFF.

The rearrangement links TRBV4-2 to TRBJ1-2; the match to TRBD1 covers 10 bases. Trimming cost V 4 bases and J 8 bases; bases outside gene matches: 7. Germline loops: CDR1 LGHNA, CDR2 YNFKEQ. The CDR3 contains 14 residues. The CDR3 DNA sequence: TGTGCCAGCAGCCCAGACAGGGGGCGATCCGGCTACACCTTC. The encoded protein is CASSPDRGRSGYTF.

This clonotype was observed a handful of times. J is TRBJ2-3 and V is TRBV7-2, with D perhaps TRBD2 (6 bases). This CDR3 comprises 16 residues. The V gene lost 1 base and the J gene lost 1 base, with 12 bases spanning the gap. The germline V gene encodes CDR1 SGHTA and CDR2 FQGNSA. The CDR3 sequence is CASSLVGASGTDTQYF. The CDR3 DNA reads as TGTGCCAGCAGCTTAGTAGGCGCTAGCGGCACAGATACGCAGTATTTT.

This chain links TRBV12-3 or TRBV12-4 with TRBJ1-2; TRBD1 aligns across 10 bases. Trimming took 6 bases from V and 8 from J; bases not matched to a gene: 9. This CDR3 region has 14 residues. The CDR3 coding sequence is TGTGCCAGCAGGCAGACAGGGGGCGCAACGGGCTACACCTTC. Encoded protein: CASRQTGGATGYTF.

The rearrangement uses TRBV9 and TRBJ2-7, with TRBD2 identical over 7 bases. With V trimmed by 0 bases and J by 0 bases, 0 bases remained unmatched. The CDR3 is made up of 14 amino acids. CDR1 SGDLS and CDR2 YYNGEE come from the germline V gene. CDR3 amino acids: CASSVGDYSYEQYF. DNA for the CDR3: TGTGCCAGCAGCGTAGGGGACTACTCCTACGAGCAGTACTTC.

This clonotype was seen only a few times. The chain employs TRBV5-1 and TRBJ2-2; perhaps TRBD2 as D (6 bases). This CDR3 is 16 amino acids long. Germline CDR1 reads SGHRS; CDR2 reads YFSETQ. V lost 1 base, J lost 4 bases, and 14 bases lay in between. As DNA, the CDR3 is TGCGCCAGCAGCTTGAGCGTTCTAGCGAGCACCGGGGAGCTGTTTTTT. Encoded protein: CASSLSVLASTGELFF.

The chain has TRBV11-2 and TRBJ2-3, with 8 positions matching TRBD1. CDR3 size: 16 residues. From germline, CDR1 is SGHAT and CDR2 FQNNGV. V lost 4 bases, J lost 2 bases, and 8 bases stayed unmatched. This chain's CDR3 is CASSSEGQANTDTQYF. CDR3 DNA: TGTGCCAGCAGCTCAGAGGGACAGGCTAACACAGATACGCAGTATTTT.

At least ten counts were recorded for this clonotype. V is TRBV4-2 and J is TRBJ2-2, with D perhaps given as TRBD1 or TRBD2 (6 bases each). Trimming stripped 0 bases from V and 6 bases from J, with 11 bases between. Germline loops: CDR1 LGHNA, CDR2 YNFKEQ. The CDR3 consists of 15 residues. CDR3 residues: CASSQERRGAGELFF. The CDR3 DNA sequence: TGTGCCAGCAGCCAAGAAAGAAGGGGGGCCGGGGAGCTGTTTTTT.

This clonotype was counted between two and nine times. The chain links TRBV6-1 to TRBJ2-1, with 8 bases identical to TRBD2. V shed 6 bases and J 6 bases; nucleotides not matched to a gene: 10. Germline CDR1 and CDR2: MNHNS and SASEGT. The CDR3 spans 15 residues. In nucleotides, the CDR3 is TGTGCCAGCAGGGAGATAGCGGGGATACGCAATGAGCAGTTCTTC. This sequence encodes CASREIAGIRNEQFF.

The chain links TRBV20-1 to TRBJ1-5; 7 bases fit TRBD1. This CDR3 is built from 14 residues. The germline V gene has CDR1 DFQATT and CDR2 SNEGSKA (reference sequence). V trimming: 2 bases; J trimming: 2 bases; junction bases outside the gene matches: 3. CDR3 residues: CSARSTGGNQPQHF. The DNA for the CDR3 is TGCAGTGCTAGATCCACAGGGGGCAATCAGCCCCAGCATTTT.

This clonotype has a handful of counts. The V and J genes are TRBV12-3 or TRBV12-4 and TRBJ1-2; weak D call: TRBD1 (6 bases). V shed 5 bases and J shed 0 bases, with 13 bases lying between them. This CDR3 has 15 amino acids. Here the CDR3 DNA reads TGTGCCAGCAGTCCGGGGGGGGCGACTAACTATGGCTACACCTTC. This encodes CASSPGGATNYGYTF.

The chain links TRBV9 to TRBJ2-7, with D uncertain. The CDR3 loop spans 15 amino acids. Germline V gene sequence: CDR1 SGDLS, CDR2 YYNGEE. V was pared by 4 bases and J by 0 bases, with 14 bases between. In DNA form, the CDR3 reads TGTGCCAGCAGCTCAACCCCAGTCAGCTCCTACGAGCAGTACTTC. Protein: CASSSTPVSSYEQYF.

This clonotype has just a few counts. This chain links TRBV3-1 with TRBJ1-5, with unresolved D. The CDR3 is made up of 13 amino acids. Deletions cut 0 bases from V and 7 bases from J, with 7 bases between. Germline CDR1 LGHDT, CDR2 YNNKEL (reference sequence). CDR3: CASSQDGRQPQHF. The CDR3 coding sequence is TGTGCCAGCAGCCAAGATGGACGGCAGCCCCAGCATTTT.

V and J are TRBV12-3 or TRBV12-4 and TRBJ2-3; no clear D. The CDR3 covers 14 residues. V was pared by 7 bases and J by 4 bases, with 15 bases between. The DNA for the CDR3 is TGTGCCAGCAATGGTCCCCGTGGCGCAGATACGCAGTATTTT. This codes for CASNGPRGADTQYF.

This chain joins TRBV11-2 and TRBJ2-7; 8 bases match TRBD1. The junction had 11 bases not matched to a gene; V was cut back by 5 bases and J by 5 bases. CDR3 size: 15 residues. Germline V gene sequence: CDR1 SGHAT, CDR2 FQNNGV. The CDR3, as DNA: TGTGCCAGCAGCACTGTGACAGGGGTAGTTGACGAGCAGTACTTC. It yields the protein CASSTVTGVVDEQYF.

The chain is built from TRBV6-1 and TRBJ1-6; TRBD1 is a possible D gene (6 bases). Trimming removed 7 bases at V and 3 bases at J, with 10 bases between. CDR1 is MNHNS, CDR2 SASEGT, per germline. This CDR3 has 14 residues. The CDR3 DNA is TGTGCCAGCACCGGACAGATCTATAATTCACCCCTCCACTTT. Translation: CASTGQIYNSPLHF.

The CDR3 coding sequence is TGTGCCACCAGTGGATGGGGGGCTAGCACAGATACGCAGTATTTT. It codes for CATSGWGASTDTQYF. The genes are TRBV24-1 and TRBJ2-3, with D perhaps being TRBD1 or TRBD2 (6 bases each). Germline V gene sequence: CDR1 KGHDR, CDR2 SFDVKD. Trimming shortened V by 5 bases and J by 0 bases, and 11 bases separated the two germline ends. This CDR3 is 15 amino acids long.

This clonotype has a handful of counts. This chain connects TRBV20-1 to TRBJ1-1, with a tentative D call TRBD1 (5 bases). V was trimmed by 4 bases and J by 0 bases, leaving 12 bases between them. CDR1 and CDR2 (germline): DFQATT, SNEGSKA (reference sequence). This CDR3 comprises 14 residues. CDR3 loop: CSATGQPMNTEAFF. The DNA for the CDR3 is TGCAGTGCTACGGGGCAGCCGATGAACACTGAAGCTTTCTTT.